These T cell receptor beta chains were read from a single sample in a study of blood T cell repertoires in COVID-19. This table comes from immunoSEQ multiplex PCR, and its TCRdb copy is limited to in-frame clones, with some not included. The sample lists under 250,000 clones, about four fifths occurring once. The specimen sequenced was PBMCs or T cells enriched from blood (not recorded which). These TCRs come from a woman in her thirties or forties who had been exposed to COVID-19. CDR3s include the opening cysteine and the closing phenylalanine or tryptophan. D genes are given only for firm matches. Not all rows give a size; the values are once, few, many and, for expanded clones, a class.

abundance: NA
v_gene: TRBV6-5
d_gene: TRBD1
j_gene: TRBJ1-1
CDR3nt: TGTGCCAGCACCCTGGGGACGACAGGGGAGACAGCTTTCTTT
CDR3aa: CASTLGTTGETAFF

abundance: NA
v_gene: TRBV5-8
d_gene: TRBD2
j_gene: TRBJ2-2
CDR3nt: TGTGCCAGCAGCTCCGGGACTAGCGCTAACACCGGGGAGCTGTTTTTT
CDR3aa: CASSSGTSANTGELFF

abundance: few
v_gene: TRBV7-2
d_gene: NA
j_gene: TRBJ1-5
CDR3nt: TGTGCCAGCACCGAGGGAGGCCGCGAGTTCGCGCCCCAGCATTTT
CDR3aa: CASTEGGREFAPQHF

abundance: NA
v_gene: TRBV28
d_gene: TRBD1
j_gene: TRBJ1-2
CDR3nt: TGTGCCAGCAGTTTCCTCGGGACAGGGGAAGATAACTATGGCTACACCTTC
CDR3aa: CASSFLGTGEDNYGYTF

abundance: NA
v_gene: TRBV28
d_gene: TRBD2
j_gene: TRBJ2-3
CDR3nt: TGTGCCAGCAGTGTTTACGGGGGGGCTAGCACAGATACGCAGTATTTT
CDR3aa: CASSVYGGASTDTQYF

abundance: NA
v_gene: TRBV4-1
d_gene: NA
j_gene: TRBJ1-2
CDR3nt: TGCGCCAGCAGCCTCAAGATTGGGCCAGGGGTTTATGGCTACACCTTC
CDR3aa: CASSLKIGPGVYGYTF

abundance: NA
v_gene: TRBV7-9
d_gene: NA
j_gene: TRBJ1-1
CDR3nt: TGTGCCAGCAGCTTAGAAGGGGTTGGCACTGAAGCTTTCTTT
CDR3aa: CASSLEGVGTEAFF

abundance: NA
v_gene: TRBV18
d_gene: NA
j_gene: TRBJ1-2
CDR3nt: TGTGCCAGCTCACCAGGGGCAGGGATTGGCTATGGCTACACCTTC
CDR3aa: CASSPGAGIGYGYTF

abundance: NA
v_gene: TRBV28
d_gene: NA
j_gene: TRBJ1-2
CDR3nt: TGTGCCAGCAGTTTTGGGGTGAGGGGGGGTGACTATGGCTACACCTTC
CDR3aa: CASSFGVRGGDYGYTF

abundance: NA
v_gene: TRBV10-3
d_gene: TRBD2
j_gene: TRBJ2-3
CDR3nt: TGTGCCATCAGTGAGGGACTAGCGGGGGGCAGGGATACGCAGTATTTT
CDR3aa: CAISEGLAGGRDTQYF

abundance: NA
v_gene: TRBV5-4
d_gene: TRBD1
j_gene: TRBJ1-2
CDR3nt: TGTGCCAGCAGCAAACGGGACAGGGACTATGGCTACACCTTC
CDR3aa: CASSKRDRDYGYTF

abundance: NA
v_gene: TRBV7-2
d_gene: NA
j_gene: TRBJ2-7
CDR3nt: TGTGCCAGCAGAGGGGGGGTTATGGGGACAGGTGCGAGAGAGCAGTACTTC
CDR3aa: CASRGGVMGTGAREQYF

abundance: many
v_gene: TRBV7-9
d_gene: NA
j_gene: TRBJ2-7
CDR3nt: TGTGCCAGCAGCCAGGGGTTAAGCTACGAGCAGTACTTC
CDR3aa: CASSQGLSYEQYF

abundance: NA
v_gene: TRBV5-5
d_gene: TRBD2
j_gene: TRBJ2-2
CDR3nt: TGTGCCAGCAACCCGGGCGGGGGAGCGAACACCGGGGAGCTGTTTTTT
CDR3aa: CASNPGGGANTGELFF

abundance: NA
v_gene: TRBV5-6
d_gene: NA
j_gene: TRBJ2-2
CDR3nt: TGTGCCAGCAGCGCAGGTACCGGGGAGCTGTTTTTT
CDR3aa: CASSAGTGELFF

abundance: NA
v_gene: TRBV18
d_gene: NA
j_gene: TRBJ1-1
CDR3nt: TGTGCCAGCTCATCCCCGACGGACTGGGTTGGAGACACTGAAGCTTTCTTT
CDR3aa: CASSSPTDWVGDTEAFF

abundance: NA
v_gene: TRBV12-5
d_gene: NA
j_gene: TRBJ1-3
CDR3nt: TGTGCTAGTGGTGCACCCTCGGGACAAGGGGCAGGCACCATATATTTT
CDR3aa: CASGAPSGQGAGTIYF

abundance: NA
v_gene: TRBV6-2/TRBV6-3
d_gene: NA
j_gene: TRBJ1-5
CDR3nt: TGTGCCAGCAGCCCCCGGACAGCCCCAAATCAGCCCCAGCATTTT
CDR3aa: CASSPRTAPNQPQHF

abundance: once
v_gene: TRBV11-2
d_gene: NA
j_gene: TRBJ1-1
CDR3nt: TGTGCCAGCAGCCTGTTTAGCACTGAAGCTTTCTTT
CDR3aa: CASSLFSTEAFF

abundance: NA
v_gene: TRBV29-1
d_gene: NA
j_gene: TRBJ1-5
CDR3nt: TGCAGCGTTGAAGTAGAGGGCGTGGGTCAGCCCCAGCATTTT
CDR3aa: CSVEVEGVGQPQHF

abundance: NA
v_gene: TRBV27
d_gene: TRBD1
j_gene: TRBJ1-6
CDR3nt: TGTGCCAGCAGTTTTTGGCCCCCTCCGGGACAGGGAAGCAATTCACCCCTCCACTTT
CDR3aa: CASSFWPPPGQGSNSPLHF